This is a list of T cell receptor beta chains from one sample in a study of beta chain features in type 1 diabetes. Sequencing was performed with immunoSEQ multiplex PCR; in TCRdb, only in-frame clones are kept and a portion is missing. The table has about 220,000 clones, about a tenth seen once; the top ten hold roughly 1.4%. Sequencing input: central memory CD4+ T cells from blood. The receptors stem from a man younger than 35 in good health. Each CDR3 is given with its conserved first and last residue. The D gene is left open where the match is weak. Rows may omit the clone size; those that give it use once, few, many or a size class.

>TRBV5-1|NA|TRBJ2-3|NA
CASSFRDSTDTQYF
TGCGCCAGCAGCTTCCGGGATAGCACAGATACGCAGTATTTT
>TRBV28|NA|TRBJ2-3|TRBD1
CASSFDRGYDTQYF
TGTGCCAGCAGTTTCGACAGGGGGTACGATACGCAGTATTTT
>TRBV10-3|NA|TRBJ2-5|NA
CAISQPSRPQYF
TGTGCCATCAGTCAGCCCAGCCGTCCCCAGTACTTC
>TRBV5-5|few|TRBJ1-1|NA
CASSQGSLNTEAFF
TGTGCCAGCAGCCAAGGCTCACTGAACACTGAAGCTTTCTTT
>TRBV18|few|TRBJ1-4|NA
CASSPQSVGAGQSTNEKLFF
TGTGCCAGCTCACCACAGTCCGTGGGAGCAGGGCAGTCAACTAATGAAAAACTGTTTTTT
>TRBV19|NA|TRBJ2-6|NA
CASSILVRGLASGANVLTF
TGTGCCAGTAGTATCCTAGTTCGGGGACTGGCCTCTGGGGCCAACGTCCTGACTTTC
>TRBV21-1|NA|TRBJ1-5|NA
CASSKAGGAGNQPQHF
TGTGCCAGCAGCAAAGCTGGGGGGGCCGGGAATCAGCCCCAGCATTTT
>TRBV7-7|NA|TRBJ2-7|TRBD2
CASSLLAGDYEQYF
TGTGCCAGCAGCTTACTAGCGGGAGACTACGAGCAGTACTTC
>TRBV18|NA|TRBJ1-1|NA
CASSPLRGGTEAFF
TGTGCCAGCTCACCACTCAGGGGTGGCACTGAAGCTTTCTTT
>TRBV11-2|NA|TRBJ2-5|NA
CASSLERKTQYF
TGTGCCAGCAGCTTAGAAAGAAAGACCCAGTACTTC
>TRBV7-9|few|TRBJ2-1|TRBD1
CASSSEFVDREIRFF
TGTGCCAGCAGCTCGGAGTTTGTGGACAGGGAGATCCGGTTCTTC
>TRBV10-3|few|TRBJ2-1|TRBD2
CAISDATSGNNEQFF
TGTGCCATCAGTGATGCGACTAGCGGAAACAATGAGCAGTTCTTC
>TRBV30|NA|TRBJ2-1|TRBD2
CAWSAIMAWREGNEQFF
TGTGCCTGGAGTGCAATTATGGCATGGCGGGAGGGGAATGAGCAGTTCTTC
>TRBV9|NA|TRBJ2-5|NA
CASSQGALAVGEQYF
TGTGCCAGCAGCCAAGGGGCCCTAGCCGTGGGGGAGCAGTACTTC
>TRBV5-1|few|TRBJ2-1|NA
CASSLGGTTYNEQFF
TGCGCCAGCAGCTTGGGCGGGACCACCTACAATGAGCAGTTCTTC
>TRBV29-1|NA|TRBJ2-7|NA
CSVLSDLGLYEQYF
TGCAGCGTTTTATCCGATCTAGGCCTCTACGAGCAGTACTTC
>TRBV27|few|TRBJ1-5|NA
CASSLRRQGLAQHF
TGTGCCAGCAGTTTAAGGCGGCAGGGTCTGGCCCAGCATTTT
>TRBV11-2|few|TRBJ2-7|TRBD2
CASSLLSGRGAYEQYF
TGTGCCAGCAGTTTACTTAGCGGGAGGGGGGCTTACGAGCAGTACTTC
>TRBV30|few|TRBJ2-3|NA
CAWSPFGTSTDTQYF
TGTGCCTGGAGTCCCTTCGGGACTAGCACAGATACGCAGTATTTT